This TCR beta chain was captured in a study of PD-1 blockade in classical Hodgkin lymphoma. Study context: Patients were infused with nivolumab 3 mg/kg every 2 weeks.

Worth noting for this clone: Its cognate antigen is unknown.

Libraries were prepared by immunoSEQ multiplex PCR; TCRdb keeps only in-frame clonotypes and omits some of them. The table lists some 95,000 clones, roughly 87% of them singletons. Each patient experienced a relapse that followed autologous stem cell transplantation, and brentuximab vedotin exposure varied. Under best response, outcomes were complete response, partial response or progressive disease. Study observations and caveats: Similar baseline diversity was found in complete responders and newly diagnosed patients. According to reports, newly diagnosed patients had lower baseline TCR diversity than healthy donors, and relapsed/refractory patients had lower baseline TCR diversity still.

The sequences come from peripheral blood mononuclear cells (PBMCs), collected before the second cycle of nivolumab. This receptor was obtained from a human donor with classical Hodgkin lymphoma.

The CDR3 DNA sequence: TGTGCCAGCAGGAGGACAGGGGCCTACGAGCAGTACTTC. It yields the protein CASRRTGAYEQYF. The chain carries TRBV27 and TRBJ2-7; 9 bases are shared with TRBD1. The germline CDR1 and CDR2 sequences are MNHEY and SMNVEV (reference sequence). The CDR3 has 13 residues. V shed 6 bases, J shed 2 bases, and the junction held 2 bases outside the gene matches.